Listed below are T cell receptor beta chains from one sample, sequenced in a study of shared T cell receptors in the human thymus. Some clones are missing from TCRdb's copy, which holds only in-frame ones; the method was immunoSEQ multiplex PCR. The sample carries hundreds of thousands of clones, 80% to 90% recorded once. These data were also filed under a second study, of human thymus T cells.

Material: thymocytes. The receptors come from a girl under three years old with a congenital heart defect. Each CDR3 is given with its conserved first and last residue. D genes are given only for firm matches. Rows give clone size only sometimes, using once, few, many, or a class for an expanded clone.

TRBJ2-3 TRBV5-1 - - CASSPGIIGTDTQYF TGCGCCAGCAGCCCCGGGATTATCGGCACAGATACGCAGTATTTT
TRBJ2-1 TRBV14 - - CASSQRPRRGSSYNEQFF TGTGCCAGCAGCCAAAGGCCCCGTCGGGGAAGCTCCTACAATGAGCAGTTCTTC
TRBJ1-2 TRBV7-2 - TRBD1 CASSRPDRGDYGYTF TGTGCCAGCAGCCGTCCGGACAGGGGTGACTATGGCTACACCTTC
TRBJ2-7 TRBV9 once TRBD2 CASSVALAGVDEQYF TGTGCCAGCAGCGTAGCGCTAGCGGGGGTCGACGAGCAGTACTTC
TRBJ2-3 TRBV4-3 - TRBD2 CASSQRSGGTGPDTQYF TGCGCCAGCAGCCAGAGAAGCGGGGGGACGGGTCCAGATACGCAGTATTTT
TRBJ2-3 TRBV19 few - CASSIDLSSGATHSLTDTQYF TGTGCCAGTAGTATAGATTTAAGCTCAGGGGCCACCCACTCACTCACAGATACGCAGTATTTT
TRBJ2-7 TRBV18 - TRBD2 CASSQTGTRPYEQYF TGTGCCAGCTCTCAGACCGGGACTAGGCCCTACGAGCAGTACTTC
TRBJ2-6 TRBV7-2 - - CASRGGGANVLTF TGTGCCAGTCGGGGTGGGGGGGCCAACGTCCTGACTTTC
TRBJ2-1 TRBV6-1 - TRBD1 CASSEAGTGGSYNEQFF TGTGCCAGCAGTGAAGCGGGGACAGGGGGTAGCTACAATGAGCAGTTCTTC
TRBJ2-2 TRBV6-6 few TRBD2 CASSYVGLADTGELFF TGTGCCAGCAGTTATGTGGGGCTAGCGGACACCGGGGAGCTGTTTTTT
TRBJ2-7 TRBV7-2 - - CASSLGGGGQGYYEQYF TGTGCCAGCAGCTTAGGGGGAGGGGGACAAGGGTACTACGAGCAGTACTTC
TRBJ1-1 TRBV5-6 - - CASSLEGKNTEAFF TGTGCCAGCAGCTTGGAGGGGAAGAACACTGAAGCTTTCTTT
TRBJ2-7 TRBV7-2 - TRBD2 CASSLVASKEAGGIYEQYF TGTGCCAGCAGCTTAGTGGCCTCCAAAGAAGCGGGGGGAATCTACGAGCAGTACTTC
TRBJ1-1 TRBV10-3 - TRBD1 CAITPGQGMNTEAFF TGTGCCATCACCCCGGGACAGGGGATGAACACTGAAGCTTTCTTT
TRBJ1-4 TRBV28 - TRBD1 CASSLYRQGNNEKLFF TGTGCCAGCAGTTTATACCGACAGGGAAATAATGAAAAACTGTTTTTT
TRBJ1-4 TRBV29-1 - - CSVTPGLSEIF TGCAGCGTTACCCCGGGTCTTTCCGAAATTTTT
TRBJ2-7 TRBV10-3 - TRBD2 CAISPGTSASYEQYF TGTGCCATCTCACCCGGGACTAGCGCCTCCTACGAGCAGTACTTC
TRBJ1-2 TRBV11-2 once - CASSLDPLTERRASYGYTF TGTGCCAGCAGCTTAGATCCATTGACCGAAAGGAGGGCGTCATATGGCTACACCTTC
TRBJ2-7 TRBV11-3 - - CASSLDWPNYEQYF TGTGCCAGCAGCTTAGATTGGCCCAACTACGAGCAGTACTTC
TRBJ2-3 TRBV14 - - CASSLGLHTDTQYF TGTGCCAGCAGCCTAGGACTGCACACAGATACGCAGTATTTT
TRBJ2-1 TRBV18 - TRBD2 CASSPLAGGRNEQFF TGTGCCAGCTCACCCCTAGCGGGGGGCCGCAATGAGCAGTTCTTC
TRBJ1-1 TRBV7-9 - TRBD1 CASSLGGDSAYMNTEAFF TGTGCCAGCAGCTTAGGCGGGGACAGCGCTTACATGAACACTGAAGCTTTCTTT
TRBJ1-5 TRBV6-6 few - CASSLQGFPQPQHF TGTGCCAGCAGCTTACAGGGTTTCCCTCAGCCCCAGCATTTT
TRBJ1-6 TRBV6-1 - - CAIQGGVGNSPLHF TGTGCCATCCAAGGGGGAGTAGGAAATTCACCCCTCCACTTT
TRBJ1-6 TRBV4-2 - - CASSQVGEGREGNNSPLHF TGTGCCAGCAGCCAAGTGGGGGAGGGCAGGGAGGGTAATAATTCACCCCTCCACTTT
TRBJ2-5 TRBV9 - - CASSVGLQEDETQYF TGTGCCAGCAGCGTAGGTCTGCAGGAGGATGAGACCCAGTACTTC
TRBJ2-3 TRBV5-4 - - CASSLTGGAEGDTQYF TGTGCCAGCAGCCTGACGGGGGGCGCAGAGGGAGATACGCAGTATTTT
TRBJ1-2 TRBV6-1 - - CASSELARSENYGYTF TGTGCCAGCAGTGAGCTAGCTCGCAGCGAGAACTATGGCTACACCTTC
TRBJ1-4 TRBV2 - - CASSLSNEKLFF TGTGCCAGCAGTTTGAGTAATGAAAAACTGTTTTTT
TRBJ1-1 TRBV20-1 - - CSARSRQAFF TGCAGTGCTAGGTCTAGGCAAGCTTTCTTT
TRBJ1-6 TRBV19 - - CASSGGPRDSPLHF TGTGCCAGTAGTGGAGGACCTAGGGATTCACCCCTCCACTTT
TRBJ2-2 TRBV7-9 once - CASSLASQPTGELFF TGTGCCAGCAGCTTAGCTTCACAGCCAACCGGGGAGCTGTTTTTT
TRBJ1-3 TRBV5-1 - - CASSPLSSGNTIYF TGCGCCAGCAGCCCGCTGAGCTCTGGAAACACCATATATTTT
TRBJ2-1 TRBV4-1 - - CASSLGSSYNEQFF TGCGCCAGCAGCCTGGGGAGTTCCTACAATGAGCAGTTCTTC
TRBJ1-2 TRBV18 once - CASSPPIGQPYGYTF TGTGCCAGCTCCCCTCCCATTGGACAGCCCTATGGCTACACCTTC
TRBJ1-6 TRBV27 once TRBD1 CASSLADRESPLHF TGTGCCAGCAGTTTAGCGGACAGGGAATCACCCCTCCACTTT
TRBJ2-5 TRBV27 once TRBD1 CASSLSGQWETQYF TGTGCCAGCAGTTTATCGGGACAGTGGGAGACCCAGTACTTC
TRBJ2-3 TRBV5-1 - - CASSLGTLGTDTQYF TGCGCCAGCAGCCTGGGGACTCTCGGAACAGATACGCAGTATTTT
TRBJ2-1 TRBV6-6 - - CASSLGAISYNEQFF TGTGCCAGCAGTTTGGGGGCAATCTCCTACAATGAGCAGTTCTTC
TRBJ1-1 TRBV2 - - CASHRQVDTEAFF TGTGCCAGCCACAGACAGGTGGACACTGAAGCTTTCTTT
TRBJ2-1 TRBV18 few - CASSPPLDTREYNEQFF TGTGCCAGCTCACCACCGCTAGACACCAGGGAATACAATGAGCAGTTCTTC
TRBJ1-4 TRBV7-9 once - CASSFGGGKLFF TGTGCCAGCAGCTTTGGGGGGGGAAAACTGTTTTTT
TRBJ2-2 TRBV27 - - CATTPGSGELFF TGTGCCACGACGCCGGGGTCCGGGGAGCTGTTTTTT
TRBJ2-6 TRBV15 - - CATSRAPSGGGSCGANVLTF TGTGCCACCAGCAGAGCCCCCAGTGGAGGGGGCTCTTGTGGGGCCAACGTCCTGACTTTC